This TCR beta chain was sequenced for a study of T cell responses to AZD1222 COVID-19 vaccine. The method was immunoSEQ multiplex PCR; TCRdb's version includes in-frame clones alone and lacks a portion of them. This sample has roughly 150,000 clones, with roughly 93% found just once. The V gene lost 5 bases and the J gene lost 0 bases, with 9 bases spanning the gap. The CDR3 has 13 amino acids. Germline V gives CDR1 SGHNT, CDR2 YYREEE (reference sequence). The clonotype originates from an adult who received the AZD1222 COVID-19 vaccine. This sequence joins TRBV5-4 and TRBJ2-7, with D uncertain. The sequences come from peripheral blood, collected 28 days after the second AZD1222 dose. The CDR3 bases are TGTGCCAGCAGTCTCCCGTCCTCCTACGAGCAGTACTTC. Amino acid sequence: CASSLPSSYEQYF.